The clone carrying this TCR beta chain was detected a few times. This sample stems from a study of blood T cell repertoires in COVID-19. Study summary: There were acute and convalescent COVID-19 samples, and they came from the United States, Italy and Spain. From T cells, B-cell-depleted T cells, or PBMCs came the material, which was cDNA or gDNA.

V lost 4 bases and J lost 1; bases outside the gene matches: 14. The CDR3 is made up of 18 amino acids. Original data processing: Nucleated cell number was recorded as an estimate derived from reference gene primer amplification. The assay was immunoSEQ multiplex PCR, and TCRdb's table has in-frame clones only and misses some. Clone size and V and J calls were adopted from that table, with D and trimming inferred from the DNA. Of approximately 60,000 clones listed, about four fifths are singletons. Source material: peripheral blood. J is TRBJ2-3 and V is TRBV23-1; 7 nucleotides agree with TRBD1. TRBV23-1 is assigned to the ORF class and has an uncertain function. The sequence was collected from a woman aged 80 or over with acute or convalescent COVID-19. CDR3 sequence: CASSRWGTEWLGTDTQYF. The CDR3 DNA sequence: TGCGCCAGCAGTCGCTGGGGGACAGAGTGGTTGGGCACAGATACGCAGTATTTT.